This T cell receptor (beta chain) derives from a study of cytomegalovirus exposure and HLA in healthy donors. The study, taken as a whole, reports: In a later analysis, across HLA loci, associated TCR counts were highest for DRB1, lowest for HLA-C. Productive status was seen about 90% or about 30% of the time for most TCR beta V segments in an earlier analysis. CMV serostatus stood as the only immune exposure information on hand.

Details on this clone: The antigen is not known.

This CDR3 region has 13 residues. The V gene's germline CDR1 is SNHLY and CDR2 FYNNEI. V lost 4 bases, J lost 2 bases, and 5 bases lay in between. 13 Jbeta primers and 60 Vbeta primers were used for the PCR. Libraries were prepared by immunoSEQ multiplex PCR; TCRdb keeps only in-frame clonotypes and omits some of them. The sample carries 200,000 or so clones, about 79% recorded once. The V call is TRBV2, the J call TRBJ2-2; D is unresolved. The sequenced sample was PBMCs. This sequence originates from a boy aged 2 to 10 in good health and CMV-seronegative. The CDR3 sequence is CASSGSNTGELFF. The DNA of the CDR3 is TGTGCCAGCAGTGGCAGTAACACCGGGGAGCTGTTTTTT.